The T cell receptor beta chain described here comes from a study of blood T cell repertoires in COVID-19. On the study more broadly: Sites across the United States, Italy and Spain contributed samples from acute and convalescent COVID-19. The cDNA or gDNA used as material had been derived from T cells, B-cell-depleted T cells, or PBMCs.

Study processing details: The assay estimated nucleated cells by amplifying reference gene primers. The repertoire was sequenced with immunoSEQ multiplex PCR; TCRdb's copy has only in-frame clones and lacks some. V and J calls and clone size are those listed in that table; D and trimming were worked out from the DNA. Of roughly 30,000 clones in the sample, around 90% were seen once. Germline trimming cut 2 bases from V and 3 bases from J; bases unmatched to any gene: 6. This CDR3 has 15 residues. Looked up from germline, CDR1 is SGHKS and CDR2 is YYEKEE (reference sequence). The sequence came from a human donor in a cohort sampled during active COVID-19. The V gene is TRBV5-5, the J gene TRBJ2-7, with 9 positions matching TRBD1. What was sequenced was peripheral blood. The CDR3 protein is CASSLRTGVDYEQYF. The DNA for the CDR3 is TGTGCCAGCAGCTTACGGACAGGGGTAGACTACGAGCAGTACTTC.